This T cell receptor (beta chain) came from a study of blood T cell repertoires in COVID-19. About the research overall: Samples taken during acute and convalescent COVID-19 were collected in the United States, Italy and Spain. T cells, B-cell-depleted T cells, or PBMCs supplied cDNA or gDNA.

Followed over time, Seattle patients had been enrolled while infection was active. The CDR3 covers 16 residues. V was trimmed by 3 bases and J by 2 bases, leaving 17 bases between them. Germline V gene sequence: CDR1 SGDLS, CDR2 YYNGEE. Clones were sequenced by immunoSEQ multiplex PCR, and TCRdb holds only the in-frame ones, with some missing. The data show around 270,000 clones, about 91% seen once. The chain joins TRBV9 to TRBJ2-5; D possibly corresponds to TRBD2 (6 bases). The sequence was obtained from a person aged 18 to 35 with COVID-19, enrolled during active disease. The specimen was peripheral blood. The CDR3 protein is CASSGQDIGGQETQYF. The CDR3 coding sequence is TGTGCCAGCAGCGGTCAAGACATTGGAGGGCAAGAGACCCAGTACTTC.